Listed below are T cell receptor beta chains from one sample, sequenced in a study of blood T cell repertoires in COVID-19. Repertoires were generated with immunoSEQ multiplex PCR, while TCRdb's copy carries only in-frame clones and drops some. The sample holds over 400,000 clones, 70% to 90% seen once. Sequencing was performed on peripheral blood. Receptors originate from a human donor in a cohort sampled during active COVID-19. Both conserved end residues are part of each CDR3. Fields, in order: clone size, D gene, J gene, V gene, CDR3 DNA, CDR3 protein. A D gene is named only where the DNA matches it firmly. Clone size is shown for a subset of rows, as once, few, many or a class of expanded clone.

>NA|TRBD1|TRBJ2-2|TRBV19
TGTGCCAGTTGTTCGACAGGGGGCTGGACCGGGGAGCTGTTTTTT
CASCSTGGWTGELFF
>NA|NA|TRBJ2-3|TRBV11-3
TGTGCCAGCAGCTTAGCAGGCACAGATACGCAGTATTTT
CASSLAGTDTQYF
>NA|NA|TRBJ2-5|TRBV14
TGTGCCAGCAGCCAAGGGCTGGGGGGCCAAGAGACCCAGTACTTC
CASSQGLGGQETQYF
>NA|NA|TRBJ2-7|TRBV30
TGTGCCTGGAGTGTATTGGGCTTAACCTACGAGCAGTACTTC
CAWSVLGLTYEQYF
>NA|NA|TRBJ1-4|TRBV28
TGTGCCAGCAGTATCAGCCTCTCCGGAGGGGAAAAACTGTTTTTT
CASSISLSGGEKLFF
>NA|NA|TRBJ2-7|TRBV18
TGTGCCAGCTCACCGATCAACCGGGTCAGTACCTACGAGCAGTACTTC
CASSPINRVSTYEQYF
>NA|NA|TRBJ1-2|TRBV15
TGTGCCACCAGCAGAGATCGTAGCTATGGCTACACCTTC
CATSRDRSYGYTF
>NA|TRBD2|TRBJ2-3|TRBV25-1
TGTGCCAGCAGTGAATTAGGGAGGGAGATTAAGGCAGATACGCAGTATTTT
CASSELGREIKADTQYF
>NA|TRBD1|TRBJ2-7|TRBV30
TGTGCCTGGAGTGTCACCGGGACAGGGCCCTCCTACGAGCAGTACTTC
CAWSVTGTGPSYEQYF
>NA|NA|TRBJ1-1|TRBV19
TGTGCCAGTAGTATCCGTGGTCCCACGGGTAGCACTGAAGCTTTCTTT
CASSIRGPTGSTEAFF
>NA|TRBD1|TRBJ1-3|TRBV5-1
TGCGCCAGCAGCCTCGACAGGGGGTCTGGAAACACCATATATTTT
CASSLDRGSGNTIYF
>NA|NA|TRBJ1-2|TRBV10-3
TGTGCCATCAGTGAGCCCCCCTCAGCCAGGGGTGGCTACACCTTC
CAISEPPSARGGYTF
>NA|NA|TRBJ1-1|TRBV25-1
TGTGCCAGCAGTGAAAGGGGCAGGGGAAGGACTGAAGCTTTCTTT
CASSERGRGRTEAFF
>NA|NA|TRBJ1-2|TRBV7-2
TGTGCCAGCAGCCCGTCGACCCGGGGTCACACCTTC
CASSPSTRGHTF
>NA|TRBD1|TRBJ1-5|TRBV7-8
TGTGCCAGCAGCTTAGCCCAGGGGGCAGGGGGAAATCAGCCCCAGCATTTT
CASSLAQGAGGNQPQHF
>NA|TRBD1|TRBJ2-3|TRBV7-2
TGTGCCAGCAGCAGCGACAGGGGCGCAGATACGCAGTATTTT
CASSSDRGADTQYF
>NA|TRBD1|TRBJ2-1|TRBV5-1
TGCGCCAGCAGCTCCTCTGGGACAGGGAACCTTGAGCAGTTCTTC
CASSSSGTGNLEQFF
>NA|NA|TRBJ2-3|TRBV5-1
TGCGCCAGCAGCTTTACTAGCCCAGATACGCAGTATTTT
CASSFTSPDTQYF
>NA|TRBD2|TRBJ2-3|TRBV7-2
TGTGCCAGCAGCCAAGCCGGAGGCGGGAGGGCCAGTAATACGCAGTATTTT
CASSQAGGGRASNTQYF
>NA|NA|TRBJ2-5|TRBV24-1
TGTGCCACCAGTGGAGCAGGACAAGAGACCCAGTACTTC
CATSGAGQETQYF
>NA|TRBD2|TRBJ2-5|TRBV28
TGTGCCAGCAGAAGCCCGGGACTAGCGGGAGAGACCCAGTACTTC
CASRSPGLAGETQYF
>NA|TRBD1|TRBJ1-6|TRBV30
TGTGCCTGGAGTGGGGAGACAGGGGATAATTCACCCCTCCACTTT
CAWSGETGDNSPLHF
>NA|NA|TRBJ1-6|TRBV19
TGTGCCAGTAGTATTGCCGGACAAAAAGGATCACCCCTCCACTTT
CASSIAGQKGSPLHF
>NA|NA|TRBJ2-1|TRBV6-5
TGTGCCAGCATCAGTCGAGGCGGGCTGTACAATGAGCAGTTCTTC
CASISRGGLYNEQFF
>NA|NA|TRBJ1-1|TRBV4-3
TGCGCCAGCAGCAGAGACAGGTTCGCTGGAGTGAACACTGAAGCTTTCTTT
CASSRDRFAGVNTEAFF
>NA|NA|TRBJ1-2|TRBV5-4
TGTGCCAGCAGCTTGACAGGCCAAGCCTATGGCTACACCTTC
CASSLTGQAYGYTF
>NA|NA|TRBJ1-2|TRBV21-1
TGTGCCAGCAGCAAAGGTCAAGGAGCATTCGGGGTTACGGGCTACACCTTC
CASSKGQGAFGVTGYTF
>NA|NA|TRBJ1-2|TRBV28
TGTGCCACCCACCTTTCTTTCGTATCTTCGAGAGGCTACACCTTC
CATHLSFVSSRGYTF
>once|NA|TRBJ2-3|TRBV7-2
TGTGCCAGCAGCTTAGTGGCAGGGTCACTCACAGATACGCAGTATTTT
CASSLVAGSLTDTQYF
>NA|NA|TRBJ1-4|TRBV7-9
TGTGCCAGCACCAAAATGCCGGACAGCGAAAAACTGTTTTTT
CASTKMPDSEKLFF
>NA|TRBD1|TRBJ1-4|TRBV6-5
TGTGCCAGCAGTACCTCAGGGGGCCGGGGTGAAAAACTGTTTTTT
CASSTSGGRGEKLFF
>NA|TRBD1|TRBJ1-2|TRBV2
TGTGCCAGCAGCCTCTTGGGACAGGGGGACGGCTACACCTTC
CASSLLGQGDGYTF
>once|NA|TRBJ1-2|TRBV18
TGTGCCAGCTCACTCACAGGGCATGGCTACACCTTC
CASSLTGHGYTF
>NA|TRBD1|TRBJ2-5|TRBV5-1
TGCGCCAGCAGCGCGACAGGGACGGAGACCCAGTACTTC
CASSATGTETQYF
>NA|NA|TRBJ2-3|TRBV5-6
TGTGCCAGCAGCTTACCGACTAGCACAGATACGCAGTATTTT
CASSLPTSTDTQYF
>NA|TRBD1|TRBJ2-3|TRBV7-6
TGTGCCAGCAGCCCATTGACAGGGGCAGATACGCAGTATTTT
CASSPLTGADTQYF
>NA|TRBD1|TRBJ2-1|TRBV28
TGTGCCAGCAGAAAAACAGGGGGCGGCAATGAGCAGTTCTTC
CASRKTGGGNEQFF
>NA|TRBD1|TRBJ2-3|TRBV9
TGTGCCAGCAGGAAGGACAGGGACACAGATACGCAGTATTTT
CASRKDRDTDTQYF
>once|TRBD1|TRBJ2-7|TRBV11-2
TGTGCCAGCAGCTTCGTCGGGACAGGGGAGTCCGTGCAGTACTTC
CASSFVGTGESVQYF
>NA|NA|TRBJ2-3|TRBV9
TGTGCCAGCAGCATGAGGATGGCAGATACGCAGTATTTT
CASSMRMADTQYF
>NA|NA|TRBJ2-2|TRBV27
TGTGCCAGCAGCCTGGAAATATTGGGGAGCCACTTAGGCACCGGGGAGCTGTTTTTT
CASSLEILGSHLGTGELFF
>NA|TRBD1|TRBJ2-7|TRBV19
TGTGCCAGTAGTACCCGACAGGGGGGCTACGAGCAGTACTTC
CASSTRQGGYEQYF
>once|NA|TRBJ1-2|TRBV18
TGTGCCAGCTCACCCCAGGAATCTGGCTACACCTTC
CASSPQESGYTF
>NA|NA|TRBJ1-1|TRBV5-1
TGCGCCAGCAGCTTGTGGACAGCCATGAACACTGAAGCTTTCTTT
CASSLWTAMNTEAFF
>once|TRBD1|TRBJ1-5|TRBV5-1
TGCGCCAGCAGCTCAGGGGGTTCCAATCAGCCCCAGCATTTT
CASSSGGSNQPQHF
>NA|NA|TRBJ2-7|TRBV7-2
TGTGCCAGCAGTACCCCGCGAGCGGGCCTCCCCTACGAGCAGTACTTC
CASSTPRAGLPYEQYF
>NA|TRBD2|TRBJ2-7|TRBV10-3
TGTGCCATCAGTGGGAGCGGGAGGGCCTACGAGCAGTACTTC
CAISGSGRAYEQYF
>NA|TRBD1|TRBJ1-2|TRBV13
TGTGCCAGCAGCCGAAATCGACAGGGGGCAGGCTATGGCTACACCTTC
CASSRNRQGAGYGYTF
>NA|TRBD2|TRBJ2-1|TRBV7-3
TGTGCCAGCAGCTCCTCGGGGGGGCCGTCCTACAATGAGCAGTTCTTC
CASSSSGGPSYNEQFF
>NA|TRBD2|TRBJ2-1|TRBV7-9
TGTGCCAGCAGGGGAGCGGGAGGGCCGAATGAGCAGTTCTTC
CASRGAGGPNEQFF
>NA|NA|TRBJ1-1|TRBV29-1
TGCAGCGTTACCCGCATTGGGCAGCAGAGTTCGACTGAAGCTTTCTTT
CSVTRIGQQSSTEAFF
>once|TRBD2|TRBJ2-3|TRBV4-1
TGCGCCAGCAGCCAAGATCCAAGCCTAGCGGGAGAGCCAGATACGCAGTATTTT
CASSQDPSLAGEPDTQYF
>NA|TRBD1|TRBJ1-4|TRBV5-1
TGCGCCAGCAGCTTGGAGGGACAGGGTATTGAAAAACTGTTTTTT
CASSLEGQGIEKLFF